This T cell receptor beta chain was obtained from a study of control samples from healthy donors and cancer patients. TCRdb keeps only in-frame clones here, not all; method: immunoSEQ multiplex PCR. The sample lists about 69,000 clones, 85% to 90% occurring once. The source of this sequence is a man between 60 and 70 years old with lung cancer. Sequenced input: PBMCs.

DNA for the CDR3: TGTGCCAGCAGTAGGCTACCGGGACAGGGAGGTGGCTACACCTTC. As protein: CASSRLPGQGGGYTF. The J gene is TRBJ1-2, the V gene TRBV6-4; 9 bases fit TRBD1. The CDR3 consists of 15 residues. The J segment lost 7 bases and the V segment lost 5 bases, leaving 11 bases of the junction unmatched. Germline assignment: CDR1 MRHNA and CDR2 SNTAGT.